The 21 T cell receptor beta chains below were found in one sample sequenced in a study of shared clonotypes between healthy human individuals. This table comes from immunoSEQ multiplex PCR, and its TCRdb copy is limited to in-frame clones, with some not included. This table holds about 2.2 million clones, just over 90% found once. CD45RO-negative cells were positively selected for CCR7, leaving out terminally differentiated effector memory CD45RA+ cells. The material sequenced was naive CD8+ T cells from PBMCs. These receptors came from a young man in good health. Some clones in this sample may be carry-over from other donors' samples.

The chain links TRBV9 to TRBJ2-7; 8 nucleotides match TRBD2. The germline V gene has CDR1 SGDLS and CDR2 YYNGEE. After removal of 0 bases from V and 7 bases from J, the junction contained 9 bases not matched to a gene. This CDR3 has 15 residues. The CDR3 region has the DNA TGTGCCAGCAGCGTAGCGGGACTAGGGACGGGTGAGCAGTACTTC. Protein: CASSVAGLGTGEQYF.

This sequence joins TRBV29-1 and TRBJ2-7, with D hard to call. In germline, CDR1 is SQVTM, CDR2 ANQGSEA. Between the trimmed V and J ends, which lost 7 bases and 0 bases, there was a span of 22 bases. The CDR3 is made up of 16 amino acids. In DNA form, the CDR3 reads TGCAGCGCACTAACGGCAAAGCCCGCGAGCTCCTACGAGCAGTACTTC. Amino acids: CSALTAKPASSYEQYF.

The V and J genes are TRBV27 and TRBJ2-1; tentatively, D is TRBD1 or TRBD2 (5 bases each). The CDR3 length is 15 residues. Trimming took 2 bases from V and 2 from J, leaving 10 bases between them. The V gene's germline CDR1 is MNHEY and CDR2 SMNVEV (reference sequence). In nucleotides, the CDR3 is TGTGCCAGCAGTTTAGTCAGGGAGCCCTACAATGAGCAGTTCTTC. Protein sequence: CASSLVREPYNEQFF.

This chain connects TRBV29-1 to TRBJ2-7; D is ambiguous. The CDR3 contains 13 residues. Germline-derived CDR1 and CDR2 are SQVTM and ANQGSEA. Trimming cost V 4 bases and J 6 bases, with 16 bases left between them. The CDR3 reads CSVAVVMEGEQYF. The CDR3, as DNA: TGCAGCGTTGCGGTCGTTATGGAAGGCGAGCAGTACTTC.

The rearrangement links TRBV5-4 to TRBJ2-2, with D maybe TRBD2 (6 bases). Between the trimmed V and J ends, which lost 2 bases and 11 bases, there was a span of 16 bases. This CDR3 has 14 amino acids. Germline values: CDR1 SGHNT, CDR2 YYREEE (reference sequence). The CDR3 reads CASSLVGGKEELFF. In DNA form, the CDR3 reads TGTGCCAGCAGCTTAGTCGGAGGGAAAGAAGAGCTGTTTTTT. Using reference TRBV5-4 and TRBJ2-2 for the parts outside the CDR3, the full variable domain is ETGVTQSPTHLIKTRGQQVTLRCSSQSGHNTVSWYQQALGQGPQFIFQYYREEENGRGNFPPRFSGLQFPNYSSELNVNALELDDSALYLCASSLVGGKEELFFGEGSRLTVL.

V and J are TRBV28 and TRBJ2-7, with D tentatively TRBD2 (6 bases). The CDR3 has 15 residues. Per the germline V gene, CDR1 is MDHEN and CDR2 is SYDVKM. V dropped 2 bases and J dropped 6 bases, with 17 bases sitting between them. This chain's CDR3 is CASSLLQEGTFEQYF. The CDR3, as DNA: TGTGCCAGCAGTTTACTGCAGGAGGGGACCTTCGAGCAGTACTTC.

V gene TRBV5-6 combines with J gene TRBJ2-1; 12 bases agree with TRBD2. CDR3 length: 16 amino acids. In germline, CDR1 is SGHDT, CDR2 YYEEEE. After removal of 2 bases from V and 8 bases from J, the junction contained 8 bases not matched to a gene. CDR3 in amino acids: CASSFLAGGQRHEQFF. CDR3 nucleotide sequence: TGTGCCAGCAGCTTCCTAGCGGGAGGGCAAAGACATGAGCAGTTCTTC. The entire variable domain, with the rest obtained from reference TRBV5-6 and TRBJ2-1, is as follows: DAGVTQSPTHLIKTRGQQVTLRCSPKSGHDTVSWYQQALGQGPQFIFQYYEEEERQRGNFPDRFSGHQFPNYSSELNVNALLLGDSALYLCASSFLAGGQRHEQFFGPGTRLTVL.

DNA of the CDR3: TGTGCCAGCAGCTTGGGTGAGCGGGAAGACACAGATACGCAGTATTTT. It yields the protein CASSLGEREDTDTQYF. The rearrangement joins TRBV7-9 to TRBJ2-3, with 7 bases identical to TRBD2. Per the germline V gene, CDR1 is SEHNR and CDR2 is FQNEAQ (reference sequence). This CDR3 spans 16 amino acids. The ends lost 3 bases at V and 2 bases at J; junction bases unmatched: 8.

CDR3 residues: CASLSTGGSYEQYF. The CDR3 DNA is TGTGCCAGCCTAAGCACAGGGGGCTCCTACGAGCAGTACTTC. The chain has TRBV28 and TRBJ2-7; 8 positions agree with TRBD1. The CDR3 contains 14 residues. V gave up 8 bases and J gave up 0 bases; unmatched junction bases: 6. Germline assignment: CDR1 MDHEN and CDR2 SYDVKM.

The chain joins TRBV28 to TRBJ2-7, with 7 bases that match TRBD1. V was clipped by 3 bases and J by 1 base; unmatched bases: 6. CDR1 is MDHEN and CDR2 is SYDVKM in the germline V gene. The CDR3 totals 15 residues. The CDR3, as DNA: TGTGCCAGCAGTTTTTACCGGGACAGATCCTACGAGCAGTACTTC. It translates to CASSFYRDRSYEQYF.

The V call is TRBV11-2, the J call TRBJ2-7; D uncertain. The germline V gene encodes CDR1 SGHAT and CDR2 FQNNGV. This CDR3 spans 12 amino acids. Trimming shortened V by 5 bases and J by 2 bases, and 7 bases separated the two germline ends. The CDR3 DNA is TGTGCCAGCAGCCCGAACCCCTACGAGCAGTACTTC. As protein: CASSPNPYEQYF.

The chain recombines TRBV30 with TRBJ2-1, with 10 bases that match TRBD2. Per the germline V gene, CDR1 is GTSNPN and CDR2 is SVGIG (reference sequence). The length of the CDR3 is 15 residues. The trim removed 0 bases at V and 5 bases at J, leaving 4 bases unmatched. As DNA, the CDR3 is TGTGCCTGGAGTGTGGGGACTAGCGCCAACAATGAGCAGTTCTTC. Protein product: CAWSVGTSANNEQFF.

This chain links TRBV27 with TRBJ2-1, with D perhaps given as TRBD1 or TRBD2 (5 bases each). Trimming pared 6 bases from V and 7 bases from J, leaving 16 bases between. Germline V gene data show CDR1 as MNHEY and CDR2 as SMNVEV (reference sequence). This CDR3 has 14 residues. The CDR3 region is CASRYRDGPNEQFF. The DNA for the CDR3 is TGTGCCAGCAGATACCGGGACGGCCCGAATGAGCAGTTCTTC.

The V and J genes are TRBV7-6 and TRBJ2-2; 8 bases fit TRBD2. This CDR3 has 13 residues. The junction had 3 bases not matched to a gene; V was cut back by 7 bases and J by 5 bases. CDR1 SGHVS and CDR2 FNYEAQ come from the germline V gene. CDR3 nucleotides: TGTGCCAGCATCGCTAGCGGGACCGGGGAGCTGTTTTTT. Encoded protein: CASIASGTGELFF.

This rearrangement joins TRBV5-1 to TRBJ1-3, with 10 bases that match TRBD1. The germline CDR1 and CDR2 sequences are SGHRS and YFSETQ. The CDR3 totals 17 residues. After removal of 4 bases from V and 1 base from J, the junction contained 8 bases not matched to a gene. This CDR3 is CASSHGTGAGSGNTIYF. As DNA, the CDR3 is TGCGCCAGCAGCCACGGGACAGGGGCAGGTTCTGGAAACACCATATATTTT.

This chain connects TRBV5-6 to TRBJ2-7; maybe TRBD2 (6 bases). V was cut by 2 bases and J by 3 bases, with 12 bases left in between. Germline V gene lookup returns CDR1 SGHDT and CDR2 YYEEEE. CDR3 length: 14 amino acids. CDR3 DNA: TGTGCCAGCAGCTTTTATAGCGGCGGCTACGAGCAGTACTTC. Translation gives CASSFYSGGYEQYF.

The chain joins TRBV21-1 to TRBJ2-1; TRBD2, the D gene given by the table, was not confirmed from the DNA. TRBV21-1 is given as a pseudogene. The CDR3 length is 18 residues. The CDR3 region is CASSKASREGPIYNEQFF. Written as DNA, the CDR3 is TGTGCCAGCAGCAAAGCCTCGCGGGAGGGCCCAATTTACAATGAGCAGTTCTTC.

The chain couples TRBV11-1 to TRBJ2-1; the match to TRBD1 covers 10 bases. Per germline, CDR1 SGHAT and CDR2 FQDESV (reference sequence). The CDR3 consists of 19 residues. V lost 2 bases, J lost 3 bases, and 13 bases stayed unmatched. In nucleotides, the CDR3 is TGTGCCAGCAGCTTACCTCACCTAACCGGGACAGGGGTCTACAATGAGCAGTTCTTC. Protein sequence: CASSLPHLTGTGVYNEQFF. The whole variable domain, filled in from reference TRBV11-1 and TRBJ2-1, reads EAEVAQSPRYKITEKSQAVAFWCDPISGHATLYWYRQILGQGPELLVQFQDESVVDDSQLPKDRFSAERLKGVDSTLKIQPAELGDSAMYLCASSLPHLTGTGVYNEQFFGPGTRLTVL.

The chain uses TRBV27 and TRBJ2-1; no firm D call. This CDR3 contains 14 residues. The V end lost 1 base, the J end lost 5 bases, and 9 bases lay between the germline ends. The germline V gene has CDR1 MNHEY and CDR2 SMNVEV (reference sequence). The chain's CDR3 is CASSLWYGDNEQFF. CDR3 DNA sequence: TGTGCCAGCAGTTTATGGTACGGCGACAATGAGCAGTTCTTC.

The chain employs TRBV7-9 and TRBJ2-5; D is undetermined. V was trimmed by 10 bases and J by 9 bases, leaving 18 bases between them. The germline V gene encodes CDR1 SEHNR and CDR2 FQNEAQ (reference sequence). The CDR3 extends over 12 amino acids. The CDR3 sequence: CATRTGLQAQYF. DNA for the CDR3: TGTGCCACCAGGACGGGCCTACAAGCCCAGTACTTC.

The J gene is TRBJ1-3, the V gene TRBV19; TRBD1 aligns across 7 bases. The CDR3 loop spans 15 amino acids. Trimming at V came to 8 bases and at J to 0 bases, leaving 7 bases not matched to a gene. Germline CDR1 reads LNHDA; CDR2 reads SQIVND (reference sequence). CDR3 amino acids: CASSGTVSSGNTIYF. For the CDR3, the DNA is TGTGCCAGTTCAGGGACAGTCAGCTCTGGAAACACCATATATTTT.